This T cell receptor beta chain was observed in a study of blood T cells in healthy people across ages (dated by TCRdb to between 2015 and 2017). About the full investigation: In model experiments, template switching captured about one uniquely barcoded TCR beta cDNA molecule for every two T cells. Age-related changes in TCR beta repertoire diversity were measured in the study by deep sequencing normalized with unique cDNA molecular identifiers. The donors were divided into four age groups: young (average approximately 16 years), middle-aged (about 41), aged (around 59) and long-lived (approximately 74). To avoid experimental bias, donors of different ages were spread randomly across the sequencing lanes. Two additional independent replicas of 1 million unique cDNA reads from the same blood draw were analyzed for two donors (one aged 18 to 30 and one aged 80 or older). The research as a whole found: Compared with the aged group, the long-lived group had more naive CD4+ T cells, fewer expanded clones and increased TCR diversity, suggesting age selection. As age increased, observed TCR beta diversity per million T cells dropped in a roughly linear way, and a significant reduction was already evident by age about 40. The percentage of naive T cells measured by flow cytometry correlated strongly with observed TCR beta diversity. The CMV infection status of donors was not known, potentially confounding age-related changes in expanded clonotypes. Estimates of total diversity based on one million sequenced T cells were regarded as lower bounds and as underestimates. Bulk unsorted PBMC profiling prevented conclusive comparison of naive and antigen-experienced compartments.

Spanning cysteine to phenylalanine, the CDR3 consists of 15 amino acids. CDR3 DNA only is kept here, 45 bases in frame from base 1. V and J are truncated by 6 bases and 0 bases respectively, leaving an intervening sequence of 13 bases. CDR1 and CDR2 (ENHRY, SYGVKD) derive from the germline V gene. Library generation was performed with 5' RACE. Sequencer: Illumina HiSeq 2500. A second PCR of roughly 7 to 11 cycles was performed with a sample-barcoded 5' primer and a J-beta primer mix. A unique molecular identifier was introduced onto each TCR beta cDNA molecule by a template-switch 5' adaptor carrying 12 random nucleotides. Each sample yielded at least 3 million CDR3-containing paired-end reads. All of the RNA was converted into first-strand cDNA using the Mint cDNA synthesis kit, with a TRBC-specific oligonucleotide serving as the primer. Following uracil-DNA glycosylase treatment, all cDNA underwent a first 18-cycle PCR with the universal primers M1SS and BC2_uni_R. Per the source publication's procedure: Normalization of each sample was performed by random selection of 1 million high-quality reads, each carrying a distinct molecular identifier. Instead of being binned into consensus sequences, reads that shared molecular identifiers were thrown out. MiTCR, with a Q25 quality threshold and the strictest error-elimination algorithm, was used for CDR3 identification, clonotype clustering and error correction. A nonparametric unseen species model with Euler transformation was used to estimate a lower bound on total TCR beta diversity. In-frame beta chains were kept once TCRdb had trimmed the public reads at Q25 with fastp and called clones with MiXCR. Identical CDR3 protein sequences are pooled into one entry, listed with their most common genes and DNA. TCRdb, not the original authors, processed these V and J calls. The sample contains 1 million to 1.2 million distinct CDR3 sequences, more than 30% of them found a single time. The ten largest account for less than 15% of the sample.

Of note for this clonotype: Its antigen remains unidentified. No clone much larger than this one lies a single base away; base qualities are absent.

The donors were under 40 Caucasian individuals from Russia, aged 6 to 90 years, who were systemically healthy. Around 10 milliliters of peripheral blood were drawn from each donor into EDTA-treated Vacutainer tubes. Ficoll-Paque density-gradient centrifugation was used to isolate PBMCs, with at least 6 million per sample. Trizol reagent was used to extract total RNA from the PBMCs, yielding at least 5.5 micrograms per sample. For every donor, an aliquot of PBMCs went through flow cytometry to measure the percentages of naive CD45RAhigh/CD27high T cells. Sequenced sample: blood. The chain couples TRBV10-3 to TRBJ2-3, with the D gene too uncertain to name. The receptor comes from a man aged 18 to 29 in good health. The CDR3 region reads CAISSSRKSTDTQYF. The DNA reads TGTGCCATCAGCAGCTCGAGAAAAAGCACAGATACGCAGTATTTT.